The 7 T cell receptor beta chains reported below all come from one sample, sequenced in a study of identical twins. From the 5' RACE reads, TCRdb called clonotypes with MiXCR, one entry per CDR3 protein. The sample has 400,000 to 550,000 distinct CDR3 sequences, 13% to 15% seen once. The same specimen was also included in a second study, on yellow fever vaccine responses in identical twins.

The sequenced sample consisted of CD4+ T cells sorted from blood. Receptor source: a woman aged 18-29 years in good health.

This clonotype was seen a handful of times. The genes are TRBV6-2 or TRBV6-3 and TRBJ2-3, with D tentatively TRBD1 or TRBD2 (5 bases each). This CDR3 region has 11 residues. Trimming removed 4 bases at V and 12 bases at J, with 11 bases between. Per germline, CDR1 MNHEY and CDR2 SVGEGT. CDR3 residues: CASSSGHSQYF. CDR3 bases: TGTGCCAGCAGTTCGGGGCATTCCCAGTATTTT.

A few counts support this clonotype. The chain couples TRBV29-1 to TRBJ1-4; 9 bases line up with TRBD1. The CDR3 extends over 14 amino acids. The germline gives CDR1 SQVTM, CDR2 ANQGSEA. The V and J ends lost 3 bases and 7 bases, in that order; junction bases with no gene match: 6. The chain's CDR3 is CSVDSGTGSEKLFF. The DNA for the CDR3 is TGCAGCGTTGACTCTGGGACAGGGAGTGAAAAACTGTTTTTT.

This clonotype was seen a few times. This chain joins TRBV12-3 or TRBV12-4 and TRBJ2-3, with D maybe TRBD1 (5 bases). CDR3 size: 12 residues. Trimming shortened V by 11 bases and J by 3 bases, and 12 bases separated the two germline ends. The CDR3 DNA is TGTGCCTCTGCAGGGCCGACAGATACGCAGTATTTT. It is translated as CASAGPTDTQYF.

At least ten counts were recorded for this clonotype. The chain uses TRBV12-3 or TRBV12-4 and TRBJ1-1, with D possibly being TRBD1 (5 bases). Trimming removed 3 bases at V and 1 base at J, with 9 bases between. There are 14 residues in the CDR3. The CDR3 region has the DNA TGTGCCAGCAGTTTCTGGGGGGAGAACACTGAAGCTTTCTTT. It specifies CASSFWGENTEAFF.

This clonotype turned up a few times. V usage is TRBV30 and J usage is TRBJ1-1; 7 bases agree with TRBD1. Germline CDR1 GTSNPN, CDR2 SVGIG (reference sequence). V lost 5 bases, J lost 2 bases, and 8 bases stayed unmatched. The CDR3 runs to 14 residues. In nucleotides, the CDR3 is TGTGCCTGGCTATCCGGGACAGTTAACACTGAAGCTTTCTTT. This translates into CAWLSGTVNTEAFF.

This clonotype occurred a few times. The chain couples TRBV6-5 to TRBJ1-1, with D possibly being TRBD1 (6 bases). Deletions cut 2 bases from V and 3 bases from J, with 10 bases between. CDR3 length equals 14 residues. From germline, CDR1 is MNHEY and CDR2 SVGAGI. The CDR3 bases are TGTGCCAGCAGTTACGGGGGGCCATACACTGAAGCTTTCTTT. Amino acid sequence: CASSYGGPYTEAFF.

The chain links TRBV28 to TRBJ2-3; possible D gene TRBD2, 5 bases. The CDR3 consists of 17 residues. The germline V and J ends were trimmed by 10 bases and 4 bases, with 27 bases remaining between them. Germline CDR1 MDHEN, CDR2 SYDVKM. The CDR3 protein is CATSTTQLGLFSDTQYF. CDR3 nucleotides: TGTGCCACATCCACCACTCAACTAGGTTTGTTTTCAGATACGCAGTATTTT.